These T cell receptor beta chains were read from a single sample in a study of T cell changes during pregnancy in multiple sclerosis. Profiling relied on immunoSEQ multiplex PCR, and the TCRdb table lists in-frame clones only, not all of them. Among 75,000 to 90,000 clones listed, around 90% were seen once. Sequencing used CD4+ T cells from peripheral blood mononuclear cells, obtained before pregnancy. These TCRs come from a female donor with multiple sclerosis, enrolled in a pregnancy study. CDR3s include the opening cysteine and the closing phenylalanine or tryptophan. A D gene is named only where the DNA matches it firmly. Where a row states a size, it is once, few, many or the class of an expanded clone; other rows omit it.

d_call: -
j_call: TRBJ1-2
clone_size: -
v_call: TRBV6-6
cdr3_aa: CASSYTPVTNYGYTF

d_call: -
j_call: TRBJ1-5
clone_size: -
v_call: TRBV7-7
cdr3_aa: CASSLGRGISNQPQHF

d_call: -
j_call: TRBJ2-7
clone_size: -
v_call: TRBV28
cdr3_aa: CAAGIGGYEQYF

d_call: TRBD1
j_call: TRBJ1-3
clone_size: -
v_call: TRBV6-6
cdr3_aa: CASSRDRGSGNTIYF

d_call: TRBD1
j_call: TRBJ1-4
clone_size: -
v_call: TRBV5-1
cdr3_aa: CASSWGQGTNEKLFF

d_call: -
j_call: TRBJ1-1
clone_size: -
v_call: TRBV29-1
cdr3_aa: CSVVEQGGSTEAFF

d_call: -
j_call: TRBJ2-5
clone_size: -
v_call: TRBV5-1
cdr3_aa: CASSEGRGQETQYF

d_call: TRBD2
j_call: -
clone_size: -
v_call: TRBV6-1
cdr3_aa: CASSDSGREASYEQYF

d_call: -
j_call: TRBJ2-3
clone_size: -
v_call: TRBV2
cdr3_aa: CASSSRESGTDTQYF

d_call: TRBD1
j_call: TRBJ1-5
clone_size: -
v_call: TRBV29-1
cdr3_aa: CSVATGSSNQPQHF

d_call: TRBD2
j_call: TRBJ2-1
clone_size: -
v_call: TRBV5-1
cdr3_aa: CASSIGLAGGGEQFF

d_call: -
j_call: TRBJ1-1
clone_size: -
v_call: TRBV13
cdr3_aa: CASSLAVDSEAFF

d_call: TRBD1
j_call: TRBJ2-5
clone_size: -
v_call: TRBV5-1
cdr3_aa: CASSPGQGRETQYF

d_call: TRBD2
j_call: TRBJ2-1
clone_size: -
v_call: TRBV5-1
cdr3_aa: CASSLAIGLVGGEQFF

d_call: TRBD2
j_call: TRBJ2-1
clone_size: -
v_call: TRBV5-1
cdr3_aa: CASSLSGLASYNEQFF

d_call: TRBD1
j_call: TRBJ1-5
clone_size: -
v_call: TRBV19
cdr3_aa: CASSRDSQLPGQPQHF

d_call: TRBD1
j_call: TRBJ2-3
clone_size: -
v_call: TRBV27
cdr3_aa: CASSAQTGDTQYF

d_call: -
j_call: TRBJ2-1
clone_size: -
v_call: TRBV11-2
cdr3_aa: CASSLGRGAFNNEQFF

d_call: -
j_call: TRBJ2-7
clone_size: -
v_call: TRBV5-1
cdr3_aa: CASSLDGYSYEQYF

d_call: TRBD2
j_call: TRBJ2-3
clone_size: once
v_call: TRBV5-4
cdr3_aa: CASSLAGTTDTQYF

d_call: TRBD1
j_call: TRBJ1-2
clone_size: -
v_call: TRBV6-1
cdr3_aa: CASGQVEGGYTF

d_call: -
j_call: TRBJ2-7
clone_size: -
v_call: TRBV6-1
cdr3_aa: CASSQIGEPYF

d_call: -
j_call: TRBJ1-2
clone_size: -
v_call: TRBV28
cdr3_aa: CASSSEPATYGYTF